This T cell receptor beta chain was documented in a study of cytomegalovirus exposure and HLA in healthy donors. General observations from the study: Through in vitro validation, a few CMV-associated chains were shown to be specific for CMV antigens.

Method: immunoSEQ multiplex PCR; TCRdb's copy keeps in-frame clones and lacks some. The sample records approximately 150,000 clones, 85% to 90% being singletons. The CDR3 extends over 13 amino acids. V was trimmed by 6 bases and J by 0 bases, leaving 8 bases between them. Germline CDR1 reads SGHTA; CDR2 reads FQGNSA. While the first cohort had fewer than 850 subjects, the donors belonged to the separate validation cohort of fewer than 150 subjects. This clone was counted once. Its antigen is not known. Source material: PBMCs. The clonotype was recovered from a young woman in good health and CMV-seropositive. The chain carries TRBV7-2 and TRBJ2-5; no clear D gene. CDR3 sequence: CASSSYNQETQYF. In nucleotides, the CDR3 is TGTGCCAGCAGTTCATACAACCAAGAGACCCAGTACTTC.